These 27 T cell receptor beta chains originate from one sample sequenced in a study of CD8 T cells in Susac syndrome. Reverse transcription of roughly 0.45 to 1 ug RNA was performed with random hexamers. TCRdb independently ran MiXCR on the immunoSEQ multiplex PCR reads; one entry per CDR3 protein. This sample has some 300,000 distinct CDR3 sequences, with over 75% found just once. The sequenced sample consisted of CD8+ T cells from PBMCs. These receptors all come from a human donor with multiple sclerosis.

V usage is TRBV27 and J usage is TRBJ2-2, with D perhaps being TRBD1 or TRBD2 (7 bases each). The germline V gene has CDR1 MNHEY and CDR2 SMNVEV (reference sequence). Trimming left V 11 bases short and J 5 bases short, with 12 bases between. This CDR3 region has 12 residues. The CDR3 nucleotides are TGTGCCGCCAGGGGGGGTACCGGGGAGCTGTTTTTT. Amino acids: CAARGGTGELFF.

V gene TRBV18 combines with J gene TRBJ2-7; tentative D call: TRBD2 (5 bases). V lost 3 bases to trimming and J lost 5 bases, with 14 bases between them. Germline V lookup: CDR1 KGHSH, CDR2 LQKENI. The CDR3 has 14 amino acids. The CDR3 sequence is CASSPPGVWDEQYF. The CDR3 nucleotides are TGTGCCAGCTCACCCCCCGGGGTATGGGACGAGCAGTACTTC. Full variable domain (missing parts from reference TRBV18 and TRBJ2-7): NAGVMQNPRHLVRRRGQEARLRCSPMKGHSHVYWYRQLPEEGLKFMVYLQKENIIDESGMPKERFSAEFPKEGPSILRIQQVVRGDSAAYFCASSPPGVWDEQYFGPGTRLTVT.

J is TRBJ2-3 and V is TRBV14; tentatively, D is TRBD1 or TRBD2 (6 bases each). Germline V gives CDR1 SGHDN, CDR2 FVKESK. The CDR3 totals 17 residues. V lost 0 bases and J 4 bases, leaving 17 bases between the germline ends. The CDR3 coding sequence is TGTGCCAGCAGCCAAGATGATCGGGGGCCGTGGGCAGATACGCAGTATTTT. It is translated as CASSQDDRGPWADTQYF.

V usage is TRBV19 and J usage is TRBJ2-1; 7 bases align to TRBD2. The CDR3 runs to 13 residues. Germline values: CDR1 LNHDA, CDR2 SQIVND (reference sequence). Trimming at V came to 7 bases and at J to 6 bases, leaving 6 bases not matched to a gene. CDR3 bases: TGTGCCAGTACCAGGACTAGTCTCAATGAGCAGTTCTTC. It yields the protein CASTRTSLNEQFF.

The genes are TRBV12-3 or TRBV12-4 and TRBJ2-5; D unresolved. The CDR3 extends over 12 amino acids. The V and J ends lost 8 bases and 5 bases respectively, with 12 bases between them. CDR3 in amino acids: CASRLRWETQYF. The CDR3 DNA follows: TGTGCCAGCCGTCTCAGGTGGGAGACCCAGTACTTC.

This chain joins TRBV27 and TRBJ2-7, with D perhaps TRBD1 or TRBD2 (5 bases each). CDR3 length: 14 residues. Germline loops: CDR1 MNHEY, CDR2 SMNVEV (reference sequence). The V end was cut by 5 bases, the J end by 4 bases, with 15 bases between. Here the CDR3 reads CASSPWGSGYEQYF. As DNA, the CDR3 is TGTGCCAGCAGTCCATGGGGGTCGGGGTACGAGCAGTACTTC.

V and J are TRBV30 and TRBJ2-7; 10 bases fit TRBD2. CDR1 GTSNPN and CDR2 SVGIG come from the germline V gene (reference sequence). V shed 5 bases, J shed 5 bases, and the junction held 12 bases outside the gene matches. The CDR3 sequence is 15 residues long. In DNA form, the CDR3 reads TGTGCCTGGGGAAACGGGACTAGCGTCATGGACGAGCAGTACTTC. Its translation is CAWGNGTSVMDEQYF.

This rearrangement joins TRBV3-1 to TRBJ2-3; TRBD2 matches at 14 bases. CDR1 is LGHDT, CDR2 YNNKEL, per germline (reference sequence). The CDR3 sequence is 20 residues long. V shed 0 bases and J 2 bases; nucleotides not matched to a gene: 10. CDR3 DNA: TGTGCCAGCAGCCAAGAGCTGGGGACTAGCGGGAGAGACTTCACAGATACGCAGTATTTT. It codes for CASSQELGTSGRDFTDTQYF.

The chain links TRBV7-9 to TRBJ1-6; D uncertain. Per germline, CDR1 SEHNR and CDR2 FQNEAQ (reference sequence). Trimming cost V 5 bases and J 9 bases, with 5 bases left between them. The CDR3 extends over 11 amino acids. The CDR3 spells CASSAGSPLHF. The CDR3 DNA follows: TGTGCCAGCAGCGCGGGTTCACCCCTCCACTTT. The whole variable domain, filled in from reference TRBV7-9 and TRBJ1-6, reads DTGVSQNPRHKITKRGQNVTFRCDPISEHNRLYWYRQTLGQGPEFLTYFQNEAQLEKSRLLSDRFSAERPKGSFSTLEIQRTEQGDSAMYLCASSAGSPLHFGNGTRLTVT.

V and J are TRBV7-2 and TRBJ1-1; D is unresolved. Germline V gives CDR1 SGHTA, CDR2 FQGNSA. The CDR3 runs 17 residues. Trimming stripped 5 bases from V and 5 bases from J, with 24 bases between. In nucleotides, the CDR3 is TGTGCCAGCAGCCCCGCTGTGGGGAGACGGGCGTGGACTGAAGCTTTCTTT. Residues: CASSPAVGRRAWTEAFF.

The gene calls are TRBV10-3 and TRBJ2-5; 9 bases match TRBD1. The V gene end was trimmed by 4 bases and the J gene end by 1 base; junction bases not matched to a gene: 7. The CDR3 runs 16 residues. Germline values: CDR1 ENHRY, CDR2 SYGVKD. The CDR3 nucleotides are TGTGCCATCAGTGGGTCCTCACAGGGGGCCCAAGAGACCCAGTACTTC. Its protein product is CAISGSSQGAQETQYF.

The chain employs TRBV5-1 and TRBJ2-7; 7 nucleotides match TRBD1. The length of the CDR3 is 16 residues. V shed 0 bases and J 3 bases; nucleotides not matched to a gene: 9. CDR1 is SGHRS, CDR2 YFSETQ, per germline. This CDR3 is CASSLASPGQSYEQYF. The CDR3 DNA reads TGCGCCAGCAGCTTGGCTAGCCCGGGACAGAGCTACGAGCAGTACTTC.

The chain recombines TRBV12-3 or TRBV12-4 with TRBJ2-1, with TRBD1 matching over 10 bases. The V segment lost 3 bases and the J segment 4 bases; nucleotides outside the gene matches: 6. The length of the CDR3 is 16 residues. This chain's CDR3 is CASSFLRQGAYNEQFF. CDR3 nucleotides: TGTGCCAGCAGTTTCCTAAGACAGGGGGCGTACAATGAGCAGTTCTTC.

The chain links TRBV6-2 or TRBV6-3 to TRBJ2-1, with 8 bases lining up with TRBD2. The germline gives CDR1 MNHEY, CDR2 SVGEGT. Trimming at V came to 6 bases and at J to 5 bases, leaving 6 bases not matched to a gene. The CDR3 sequence is 14 residues long. Here the CDR3 DNA reads TGTGCCAGCAGGGAGCGGGGGACAAACAATGAGCAGTTCTTC. Amino acids: CASRERGTNNEQFF.

The V call is TRBV6-1, the J call TRBJ2-7, with a possible D match to TRBD2 (5 bases). Germline V gene lookup returns CDR1 MNHNS and CDR2 SASEGT. V was cut by 7 bases and J by 0 bases, with 16 bases left in between. The CDR3 is 15 residues long. The CDR3, as DNA: TGTGCCAGCACCCCACGAGGGAGCGGCTCCTACGAGCAGTACTTC. Translated: CASTPRGSGSYEQYF.

CDR3 residues: CASSQGGMPFQETQYF. The CDR3 DNA is TGCGCCAGCAGCCAAGGGGGGATGCCGTTCCAAGAGACCCAGTACTTC. The chain uses TRBV4-1 and TRBJ2-5; the D gene could be TRBD1 or TRBD2 (5 bases each). Germline V gene sequence: CDR1 MGHRA, CDR2 YSYEKL. The CDR3 spans 16 residues. Trimming pared 1 base from V and 1 base from J, leaving 13 bases between.

This clonotype was seen a single time. This sequence joins TRBV14 and TRBJ1-2; TRBD1 matches at 7 bases. CDR3 length: 17 residues. Germline V gene sequence: CDR1 SGHDN, CDR2 FVKESK. Germline trimming cut 1 base from V and 0 bases from J; bases unmatched to any gene: 8. This CDR3 reads CASSQAPDRASNYGYTF. The CDR3 DNA is TGTGCCAGCAGCCAAGCTCCCGACAGGGCCTCTAACTATGGCTACACCTTC.

The gene calls are TRBV12-3 or TRBV12-4 and TRBJ2-3, with D perhaps TRBD1 or TRBD2 (7 bases each). V dropped 4 bases and J dropped 0 bases, with 11 bases sitting between them. The CDR3 consists of 15 residues. The CDR3 loop is CASSSGGGSTDTQYF. CDR3 DNA sequence: TGTGCCAGCAGTTCAGGGGGGGGGAGCACAGATACGCAGTATTTT.

The gene calls are TRBV9 and TRBJ2-1, with 9 positions matching TRBD2. Losses at the gene ends were 4 bases for V and 8 bases for J; bases not matched to a gene: 7. The CDR3 consists of 14 residues. The germline V gene has CDR1 SGDLS and CDR2 YYNGEE. In nucleotides, the CDR3 is TGTGCCAGCAGCATGTCTAGCGGGATCGATGAGCAGTTCTTC. Protein product: CASSMSSGIDEQFF.

This clonotype was picked up one time. V usage is TRBV11-2 and J usage is TRBJ2-3; TRBD2 matches at 9 bases. This CDR3 region has 16 residues. CDR1 is SGHAT, CDR2 FQNNGV, per germline. V shed 5 bases, J shed 6 bases, and the junction held 12 bases outside the gene matches. CDR3 DNA: TGTGCCAGCAGCCCAGAACTAGCGGGCCTAGGGGATACGCAGTATTTT. Amino acids: CASSPELAGLGDTQYF. The variable domain in full, completed from reference TRBV11-2 and TRBJ2-3, reads EAGVAQSPRYKIIEKRQSVAFWCNPISGHATLYWYQQILGQGPKLLIQFQNNGVVDDSQLPKDRFSAERLKGVDSTLKIQPAKLEDSAVYLCASSPELAGLGDTQYFGPGTRLTVL.

This rearrangement joins TRBV6-1 to TRBJ1-4; the D is unclear. In germline, CDR1 is MNHNS, CDR2 SASEGT. This CDR3 region has 17 residues. V was clipped by 2 bases and J by 4 bases, with 17 bases between them. The CDR3 spells CASSERLEDPFNEKLFF. DNA of the CDR3: TGTGCCAGCAGTGAACGCCTCGAGGACCCCTTTAATGAAAAACTGTTTTTT.

The rearrangement joins TRBV10-3 to TRBJ2-5; the match to TRBD2 covers 8 bases. The trim removed 0 bases at V and 2 bases at J, leaving 5 bases unmatched. Germline V gene lookup returns CDR1 ENHRY and CDR2 SYGVKD. CDR3 size: 16 residues. As DNA, the CDR3 is TGTGCCATCAGTGAGTCGTTAGCGGGGCTACAAGAGACCCAGTACTTC. Encoded protein: CAISESLAGLQETQYF.

V is TRBV6-5 and J is TRBJ2-1; 11 bases agree with TRBD2. Germline lookup yields CDR1 MNHEY and CDR2 SVGAGI. This CDR3 region has 15 residues. V gave up 2 bases and J gave up 9 bases; unmatched junction bases: 6. Here the CDR3 DNA reads TGTGCCAGCAGTTACATAGCGGGAGGGCCAAGTGAGCAGTTCTTC. Amino acids: CASSYIAGGPSEQFF.

The genes are TRBV20-1 and TRBJ2-5; 9 nucleotides align to TRBD1. The V gene end was trimmed by 5 bases and the J gene end by 5 bases; junction bases not matched to a gene: 15. CDR1 DFQATT and CDR2 SNEGSKA come from the germline V gene (reference sequence). The CDR3 extends over 16 amino acids. The CDR3 sequence: CSAHKLGTGKPETQYF. Written as DNA, the CDR3 is TGCAGTGCTCACAAGCTCGGGACAGGGAAACCGGAGACCCAGTACTTC.

The CDR3 region has the DNA TGTGCCAGCAGCCTCTCTTGGGCAGAACCCCCTTATGGCTACACCTTC. It codes for CASSLSWAEPPYGYTF. V usage is TRBV3-1 and J usage is TRBJ1-2; D is ambiguous. In germline, CDR1 is LGHDT, CDR2 YNNKEL (reference sequence). The germline V and J ends were trimmed by 4 bases and 5 bases, with 20 bases remaining between them. There are 16 residues in the CDR3.

The V call is TRBV20-1, the J call TRBJ1-1, with no clear D. The CDR3 spans 12 residues. V gave up 4 bases and J gave up 1 base, with 7 bases separating them. Germline V lookup: CDR1 DFQATT, CDR2 SNEGSKA (reference sequence). The CDR3 nucleotides read TGCAGTGCTAAGACACCGAACACTGAAGCTTTCTTT. Translating it yields CSAKTPNTEAFF.

J is TRBJ2-2 and V is TRBV7-3; D possibly corresponds to TRBD2 (6 bases). CDR1 is SGHTA and CDR2 is FQGTGA in the germline V gene. The V and J ends lost 5 bases and 4 bases respectively, with 20 bases between them. The CDR3 is 17 residues long. The CDR3: CASSTPGGLSGTGELFF. As DNA, the CDR3 is TGTGCCAGCAGCACACCCGGGGGACTCTCGGGCACCGGGGAGCTGTTTTTT.